The clone carrying this T cell receptor beta chain has just a few counts. Its antigen is undetermined. The Oncomine TCR Beta short-read assay was applied to DNA of cultured CD4+ T cells. TCRdb re-derived calls from the PCR reads in MiXCR, one entry per CDR3 protein. The data show 10,000 or so distinct CDR3 sequences, with about half seen just once and less than 10% held by the top ten. These data are taken from a study of vaccination and CD4 T cells after COVID-19. Treatment reported: roughly 10-day PBMC culture with coronavirus spike peptide pools or control peptides (ViraFEST assay). This clonotype was obtained from a human donor who had recovered from COVID-19. Input material: CD4+ T cells from blood, cultured in vitro.

The CDR3 DNA follows: TGCGCCAGCAGCTTGGACAGGGCTTCCTACGAGCAGTACTTC. It specifies CASSLDRASYEQYF. The chain carries TRBV5-1 and TRBJ2-7; D is perhaps TRBD1 (6 bases). The CDR3 length is 14 residues. V was pared by 0 bases and J by 1 base, with 8 bases between. Germline values: CDR1 SGHRS, CDR2 YFSETQ.